The 24 T cell receptor beta chains presented below share a single source sample, sequenced in a study of blood T cells in healthy people across ages. A J-beta primer mix and a sample-barcoded 5' primer were used in a second PCR of about 7 to 12 cycles. TCRdb itself ran the 5' RACE reads through MiXCR, one entry per CDR3 protein. The sample yields about 630,000 distinct CDR3 sequences, around 20% seen once. The specimen sequenced was blood. These receptors came from a man between 65 and 85 years old in good health.

CDR3 sequence: CAISLSSGSYEQYF. The CDR3 bases are TGTGCCATCAGCTTATCTAGCGGGAGCTACGAGCAGTACTTC. The chain recombines TRBV10-3 with TRBJ2-1; 10 nucleotides align to TRBD2. The J call may be faulty, since TRBJ2-7 better matches the DNA end. The CDR3 spans 14 residues. CDR1 and CDR2 from the germline V gene are ENHRY and SYGVKD.

This clonotype was counted between two and nine times. J is TRBJ1-4 and V is TRBV20-1; TRBD1 might be the D (5 bases). This CDR3 has 14 residues. Per the germline V gene, CDR1 is DFQATT and CDR2 is SNEGSKA (reference sequence). Trimming removed 5 bases from V and 4 bases from J, with 14 bases in between. DNA of the CDR3: TGCAGTGCTTGGGGTGGGGGAGTTAATGAAAAACTGTTTTTT. Protein: CSAWGGGVNEKLFF.

The chain has TRBV27 and TRBJ1-1, with 9 nucleotides matching TRBD1. Looked up from germline, CDR1 is MNHEY and CDR2 is SMNVEV (reference sequence). Unmatched junction bases numbered 8, after V lost 5 bases and J lost 1 base. This CDR3 is built from 16 residues. CDR3 DNA: TGTGCCAGCAGTCTTTACAGGGGGCAGGCGAACACTGAAGCTTTCTTT. It is translated as CASSLYRGQANTEAFF.

The chain couples TRBV7-2 to TRBJ2-3, with 8 bases identical to TRBD2. Per the germline V gene, CDR1 is SGHTA and CDR2 is FQGNSA. With V trimmed by 1 base and J by 5 bases, 8 bases remained unmatched. The CDR3 loop spans 16 amino acids. The CDR3 region is CASSLDRGGTGDTQYF. CDR3 bases: TGTGCCAGCAGCTTAGATCGGGGGGGGACGGGAGATACGCAGTATTTT.

Concerning this clonotype itself: Sequence at one end of the junction differs from germline and may be a read error. The chain has TRBV11-2 and TRBJ2-5; D is undetermined. The J call may be in error: the DNA end matches TRBJ2-7 better. Looked up from germline, CDR1 is SGHAT and CDR2 is FQNNGV. The CDR3 contains 11 residues. The CDR3 DNA sequence: TGTGCCGGCAGCTTAATACTCGAGCAGTACTTC. Amino acids: CAGSLILEQYF.

The chain combines TRBV28 with TRBJ2-2; TRBD2 aligns across 12 bases. Trimming took 7 bases from V and 7 from J; bases not matched to a gene: 7. The CDR3 is 15 residues long. Looked up from germline, CDR1 is MDHEN and CDR2 is SYDVKM. CDR3 in DNA: TGTGCCAGCAATCCTAGCGGGAGGGCCGGCGGGGAGCTGTTTTTT. This translates into CASNPSGRAGGELFF.

This clonotype has at least ten counts. The gene calls are TRBV14 and TRBJ2-1, with D unclear. CDR1 is SGHDN, CDR2 FVKESK, per germline. This CDR3 region has 12 residues. With 3 bases removed from V and 7 bases from J, the gap between germline ends came to 7 bases. The CDR3 loop reads CASSQLGNEQFF. The CDR3 DNA is TGTGCCAGCAGCCAGTTGGGGAATGAGCAGTTCTTC. Together with reference TRBV14 and TRBJ2-1, the CDR3 gives the full variable domain: EAGVTQFPSHSVIEKGQTVTLRCDPISGHDNLYWYRRVMGKEIKFLLHFVKESKQDESGMPNNRFLAERTGGTYSTLKVQPAELEDSGVYFCASSQLGNEQFFGPGTRLTVL.

The chain couples TRBV7-6 to TRBJ2-4; TRBD1 matches 8 bases. CDR1 is SGHVS and CDR2 is FNYEAQ in the germline V gene. This CDR3 has 15 amino acids. The V gene end was trimmed by 5 bases and the J gene end by 0 bases; junction bases not matched to a gene: 3. CDR3 residues: CASSKDRGAKNIQYF. The CDR3 bases are TGTGCCAGCAGCAAAGACAGGGGAGCCAAAAACATTCAGTACTTC.

The rearrangement links TRBV7-9 to TRBJ1-2; D unresolved. Germline V lookup: CDR1 SEHNR, CDR2 FQNEAQ (reference sequence). V shed 1 base and J shed 4 bases, with 10 bases lying between them. The CDR3 length is 14 residues. The CDR3 DNA sequence: TGTGCCAGCAGCTTAGGGCGGGAATCCTATGGCTACACCTTC. This encodes CASSLGRESYGYTF.

The chain carries TRBV7-2 and TRBJ2-1; D may be TRBD1 (5 bases). Germline V gene sequence: CDR1 SGHTA, CDR2 FQGNSA. V gave up 1 base and J gave up 3 bases, with 10 bases separating them. This CDR3 spans 15 amino acids. This chain's CDR3 is CASSLGTPSYNEQFF. CDR3 nucleotides: TGTGCCAGCAGCTTAGGGACACCTAGCTACAATGAGCAGTTCTTC.

This clonotype was recorded a few times. One junction end disagrees with the germline gene, perhaps due to a read error. The chain uses TRBV15 and TRBJ2-1; the D gene is possibly TRBD2 (7 bases). Germline-derived CDR1 and CDR2 are LNHNV and YYDKDF (reference sequence). This CDR3 is built from 16 residues. This CDR3 is CVTSRGGVKSYNEQFF. As DNA, the CDR3 is TGTGTCACCAGCAGAGGGGGGGTCAAGTCCTACAATGAGCAGTTCTTC. The complete variable domain, with remaining parts taken from reference TRBV15 and TRBJ2-1, reads DAMVIQNPRYQVTQFGKPVTLSCSQTLNHNVMYWYQQKSSQAPKLLFHYYDKDFNNEADTPDNFQSRRPNTSFCFLDIRSPGLGDTAMYLCVTSRGGVKSYNEQFFGPGTRLTVL.

The chain uses TRBV6-1 and TRBJ1-5; 7 bases match TRBD1. The CDR3 runs to 15 residues. The junction had 8 bases not matched to a gene; V was cut back by 5 bases and J by 4 bases. Germline V gene data show CDR1 as MNHNS and CDR2 as SASEGT. This CDR3 reads CASSPKSTGNQPQHF. CDR3 DNA sequence: TGTGCCAGCAGTCCCAAGTCGACAGGGAATCAGCCCCAGCATTTT.

CDR3 sequence reads: CASSGNSGRGTDTQYF. DNA of the CDR3: TGTGCCAGCAGCGGGAATAGCGGGAGGGGCACAGATACGCAGTATTTT. The chain carries TRBV9 and TRBJ2-3, with 11 bases identical to TRBD2. With V trimmed by 3 bases and J by 1 base, 4 bases remained unmatched. The CDR3 spans 16 residues. Germline V gene sequence: CDR1 SGDLS, CDR2 YYNGEE.

This clonotype was picked up a small number of times. V gene TRBV2 combines with J gene TRBJ2-7, with TRBD1 matching 8 bases. CDR1 and CDR2 (germline): SNHLY, FYNNEI. CDR3 size: 14 residues. Unmatched junction bases numbered 8, after V lost 5 bases and J lost 5 bases. CDR3 DNA sequence: TGTGCCAGCAGTCCTCAGGGGGCGAAGGACGAGCAGTACTTC. This encodes CASSPQGAKDEQYF.

This clonotype was seen a handful of times. This chain uses TRBV5-5 with TRBJ1-2, with TRBD1 identical over 10 bases. Trimming took 0 bases from V and 3 from J; bases not matched to a gene: 5. This CDR3 has 16 residues. The V gene's germline CDR1 is SGHKS and CDR2 YYEKEE (reference sequence). CDR3 DNA: TGTGCCAGCAGCTTGGCAACCGGGACAGGGGACTATGGCTACACCTTC. This translates into CASSLATGTGDYGYTF.

The V gene is TRBV3-1, the J gene TRBJ2-3, with D perhaps matching TRBD1 or TRBD2 (5 bases each). The V and J ends lost 4 bases and 2 bases respectively, with 19 bases between them. The germline CDR1 and CDR2 sequences are LGHDT and YNNKEL (reference sequence). The CDR3 runs 17 residues. The CDR3 nucleotides read TGTGCCAGCAGCCCCCTGGCTCGGGACCTAACCACAGATACGCAGTATTTT. This translates into CASSPLARDLTTDTQYF.

The chain recombines TRBV18 with TRBJ2-5, with D possibly matching TRBD2 (5 bases). The V gene lost 2 bases and the J gene lost 2 bases, with 9 bases spanning the gap. Germline V gene data show CDR1 as KGHSH and CDR2 as LQKENI. The CDR3 extends over 14 amino acids. CDR3 nucleotide sequence: TGTGCCAGCTCACCAAGTCGGGAACAAGAGACCCAGTACTTC. This codes for CASSPSREQETQYF. The whole variable domain, filled in from reference TRBV18 and TRBJ2-5, reads NAGVMQNPRHLVRRRGQEARLRCSPMKGHSHVYWYRQLPEEGLKFMVYLQKENIIDESGMPKERFSAEFPKEGPSILRIQQVVRGDSAAYFCASSPSREQETQYFGPGTRLLVL.

This clonotype turned up a few times. J is TRBJ2-5 and V is TRBV18; no reliable D call. The CDR3 totals 15 residues. V lost 6 bases, J lost 1 base, and 15 bases lay in between. In germline, CDR1 is KGHSH, CDR2 LQKENI. The CDR3 reads CASSPFGVPQETQYF. In DNA form, the CDR3 reads TGTGCCAGCTCTCCGTTTGGCGTTCCCCAAGAGACCCAGTACTTC.

This clonotype was seen a few times. The chain employs TRBV20-1 and TRBJ2-5; 12 positions match TRBD2. This CDR3 has 14 residues. Looked up from germline, CDR1 is DFQATT and CDR2 is SNEGSKA (reference sequence). J was trimmed by 6 bases and V by 3 bases; bases with no gene match: 5. The CDR3 spells CSAREGLAGQTQYF. Written as DNA, the CDR3 is TGCAGTGCTAGGGAGGGACTAGCGGGCCAGACCCAGTACTTC.

The V gene is TRBV3-1, the J gene TRBJ2-3; D is possibly TRBD2 (5 bases). This CDR3 is built from 14 residues. In germline, CDR1 is LGHDT, CDR2 YNNKEL (reference sequence). V was trimmed by 2 bases and J by 2 bases, leaving 8 bases between them. CDR3 loop: CASSQPGNTDTQYF. The CDR3, as DNA: TGTGCCAGCAGCCAACCGGGGAACACAGATACGCAGTATTTT.

The rearrangement joins TRBV27 to TRBJ1-1, with TRBD1 matching 9 bases. J gave up 5 bases and V 6 bases, and 7 bases lay outside the gene matches. The CDR3 runs to 14 residues. Per the germline V gene, CDR1 is MNHEY and CDR2 is SMNVEV (reference sequence). The CDR3 spells CASSLRGQGTEAFF. The DNA for the CDR3 is TGTGCCAGCAGCCTACGGGGACAGGGAACTGAAGCTTTCTTT.

The rearrangement uses TRBV5-6 and TRBJ1-1; 10 nucleotides match TRBD1. The CDR3 loop spans 16 amino acids. CDR1 and CDR2 from the germline V gene are SGHDT and YYEEEE. Trimming at V came to 4 bases and at J to 0 bases, leaving 6 bases not matched to a gene. The CDR3 DNA sequence: TGTGCCAGCAGCGGCGACAGGGGGCGAATGAACACTGAAGCTTTCTTT. This sequence encodes CASSGDRGRMNTEAFF.

The chain has TRBV12-3 or TRBV12-4 and TRBJ2-1, with 8 bases aligning to TRBD2. J lost 12 bases, V lost 3 bases, and 4 bases had no gene match. The CDR3 is 12 residues long. CDR3 in amino acids: CASSFDGRVQFF. The CDR3 DNA reads as TGTGCCAGCAGTTTCGACGGGAGGGTGCAGTTCTTC.

This clonotype was picked up a small number of times. The gene calls are TRBV20-1 and TRBJ2-2, with 9 bases fitting TRBD2. The germline CDR1 and CDR2 sequences are DFQATT and SNEGSKA (reference sequence). V lost 3 bases to trimming and J lost 4 bases; unmatched junction nucleotides: 3. The length of the CDR3 is 14 residues. DNA for the CDR3: TGCAGTGCTAGTGTGCGGGAGGGCACCGGGGAGCTGTTTTTT. Translated: CSASVREGTGELFF.